The present entry profiles one T cell receptor (beta chain) with its context. Its antigen is as yet unknown. These data come from a study of T cell repertoires in cytomegalovirus infection. The wider study: Epitope selection comprised recently identified HLA-C-restricted CMV epitopes and well-studied HLA-B-restricted CMV epitopes. Public TCR beta signature analysis indicated the presence of both CMV infection and matching HLA type.

TCRdb re-called the reads through MiXCR, storing one row per CDR3 protein. The table lists around 71,000 distinct CDR3 sequences, around 37% of them singletons. Study-wide findings and caveats: Ex vivo, HLA-C-restricted CMV-specific TCR beta clonotypes prevailed over the rest of the response.

CDR3 length: 15 amino acids. Germline V gene lookup returns CDR1 SGDLS and CDR2 YYNGEE. Trimming removed 0 bases from V and 7 bases from J; junction bases left unmatched: 4. Sequencing was performed on CD8+ T cells from cultured PBMCs, taken from culture after CMV antigen stimulation. The receptor was isolated from a human donor in good health (CMV status not recorded). Some clones in this sample may be carry-over from other donors' samples. This chain joins TRBV9 and TRBJ1-6; 7 nucleotides line up with TRBD1. The CDR3 region is CASSVEDRANSPLHF. The CDR3 DNA is TGTGCCAGCAGCGTAGAAGACAGGGCAAATTCACCCCTCCACTTT.